This TCR beta chain emerged from a study of cytomegalovirus exposure and HLA in healthy donors (dated by TCRdb to 2016 to 2017). For the study in its entirety: A later analysis indicated that the 95 to 150 validation repertoires were generated on the platform also employed for the roughly 650 repertoires of the first cohort. Besides the first cohort of approximately 670 subjects, a separate validation cohort made up of over 100 different subjects was used. To predict cytomegalovirus infection status, the study combined high-throughput TCR immunosequencing, statistical association of individual TCRs with disease status, and machine learning. The study aimed to test whether signatures of past pathogen exposure could be identified by cataloging public T cell receptors.

The library came from the immunoSEQ multiplex PCR assay. Regarding the original processing steps: A statistical classification framework was built to diagnose cytomegalovirus status from the catalog of TCR beta chain sequences. TCRdb limited this immuneACCESS table to in-frame rearrangements with V and J called. A share of clones is missing; checked studies link under half to unresolved V genes, and the rest is unexplained. For V, J and clone size, that table is used; D and trimming come from the DNA. The sample table lists 300,000 to 450,000 clones, 86% of them with a count of one. The top ten hold 0.8% to 0.85% of the sample. The germline V gene (reference sequence) supplies CDR1 GTSNPN and CDR2 SVGIG. Relative to germline, V is 3 bases shorter and J is 0 bases shorter, with 13 bases between their ends. The CDR3 covers 15 residues, taking in both the cysteine and the phenylalanine. Just the 45-base CDR3 DNA is kept, in frame starting at base 1.

Here is what the overall study found, with its caveats: In a later analysis, TCRs clustered in the first cohort were found to also tend to co-occur in the 120 or so validation repertoires, with 94% of cluster scores above 0. A later analysis lacked HLA typing for the validation cohort, so it scored co-occurrence in that cohort across all 120 repertoires. The authors suggested that the approach could potentially be generalized to other disease states and immunological phenotypes. The study listed approximately 160 TCR beta chains as associated with cytomegalovirus. Across donors, most TCR sequences were observed very rarely, whereas some public TCRs were present in many individuals. In vitro tests confirmed that a few of the cytomegalovirus-associated TCR beta chains recognize cytomegalovirus antigens. Cytomegalovirus status was reported to be diagnosed by the classifier with high specificity and sensitivity in both the original and validation cohorts.

Separate from the roughly 630-subject first cohort, the validation cohort of 120 subjects was the group to which the donors belonged. Notes on this clone: Its antigen specificity is not known. Base quality data are lacking; no much larger clone is found one base away.

This sequence uses TRBV30 and TRBJ2-3; the D gene is perhaps TRBD1, from 6 matching bases. What was sequenced was PBMCs. The sequence derives from a woman aged 18-30 years in good health and CMV-seronegative. This receptor carries the CDR3 CAWRGNRVSTDTQYF. The bases read TGTGCCTGGAGGGGGAACAGGGTTAGCACAGATACGCAGTATTTT.